These T cell receptor beta chains were read from a single sample in a study of cytomegalovirus exposure and HLA in healthy donors. TCRdb's copy holds only in-frame clones and misses some; the assay was immunoSEQ multiplex PCR. The data hold around 150,000 clones, with more than 75% observed a single time. Sequencing used PBMCs. The receptors stem from a man between 18 and 35 years old in good health and CMV-seropositive. The CDR3 runs from the conserved cysteine through the conserved F or W. Fields, in order: V gene, J gene, clone size, D gene, CDR3 protein, CDR3 DNA. A D gene is named only where the DNA matches it firmly. Some rows mark clone size as missing; the rest say once, few, many or name a class of expanded clone.

TRBV18	TRBJ1-5	NA	TRBD1	CASSPRDRDRQPQHF	TGTGCCAGCTCACCTCGGGACAGGGATCGCCAGCCCCAGCATTTT
TRBV7-8	TRBJ1-5	NA	NA	CASSSPGQGVPQHF	TGTGCCAGCAGCTCGCCGGGACAAGGGGTTCCCCAGCATTTT
TRBV4-3	TRBJ2-3	NA	TRBD2	CASSQEYSGGALDTQYF	TGCGCCAGCAGCCAAGAGTATAGCGGGGGGGCCCTGGATACGCAGTATTTT
TRBV28	TRBJ1-1	NA	NA	CASSSLAGSPNTEAFF	TGTGCCAGCAGCTCCCTAGCGGGTTCCCCGAACACTGAAGCTTTCTTT
TRBV4-1	TRBJ1-1	NA	NA	CASSQEGRGNTEAFF	TGCGCCAGCAGCCAAGAGGGAAGGGGCAACACTGAAGCTTTCTTT
TRBV6-5	TRBJ2-1	NA	TRBD2	CASRSGAGEGYEQFF	TGTGCCAGCAGGAGTGGAGCGGGGGAAGGTTATGAGCAGTTCTTC
TRBV6-5	TRBJ2-7	NA	TRBD1	CATATQVQGSEQYF	TGTGCCACCGCCACACAAGTACAGGGGAGCGAGCAGTACTTC
TRBV7-8	TRBJ1-4	NA	NA	CASSLAGTQTEKLFF	TGTGCCAGCAGCTTAGCCGGGACACAAACAGAAAAACTGTTTTTT
TRBV27	TRBJ2-5	NA	TRBD2	CASSPLLAGEKETQYF	TGTGCCAGCAGCCCTTTACTAGCGGGGGAGAAAGAGACCCAGTACTTC
TRBV23-1	TRBJ2-7	NA	NA	CASSQGKAGPNPSYEQYF	TGCGCCAGCAGTCAAGGAAAGGCAGGGCCTAACCCCTCCTACGAGCAGTACTTC
TRBV6-6	TRBJ1-3	NA	NA	CASSSISGNTIYF	TGTGCCAGCAGTTCAATCTCTGGAAACACCATATATTTT
TRBV30	TRBJ1-5	once	NA	CAWSDGIGGIQPQHF	TGTGCCTGGAGCGACGGGATCGGAGGGATTCAGCCCCAGCATTTT
TRBV5-1	TRBJ1-2	NA	NA	CASSADLNYGYTF	TGCGCCAGCAGTGCGGATCTTAACTATGGCTACACCTTC
TRBV19	TRBJ1-5	NA	TRBD1	CASGTGGSQPQHF	TGTGCCAGTGGGACAGGGGGATCCCAGCCCCAGCATTTT
TRBV9	TRBJ1-5	NA	NA	CASSVVGVREGGNQPQHF	TGTGCCAGCAGCGTAGTAGGGGTCAGGGAGGGGGGCAATCAGCCCCAGCATTTT
TRBV7-2	TRBJ2-7	NA	TRBD2	CASSLSSGGTYEQYF	TGTGCCAGCAGCCTTTCCAGCGGGGGTACCTACGAGCAGTACTTC
TRBV5-1	TRBJ2-5	NA	TRBD2	CASSGRRTSGGASQETQYF	TGCGCCAGCAGCGGCCGGCGGACTAGCGGGGGGGCTTCCCAAGAGACCCAGTACTTC
TRBV7-6	TRBJ2-2	NA	NA	CASSSTTGAGELFF	TGTGCCAGCAGTTCCACAACGGGGGCCGGGGAGCTGTTTTTT
TRBV7-9	TRBJ2-4	NA	NA	CSSSLPRAKNIQYF	TGTTCCAGCAGCTTACCGCGAGCCAAAAACATTCAGTACTTC
TRBV15	TRBJ2-2	NA	TRBD2	CATSRERRTSGNTGELFF	TGTGCCACCAGCAGAGAGCGCCGGACTAGCGGAAACACCGGGGAGCTGTTTTTT
TRBV30	TRBJ1-1	NA	NA	CAWSVRGNTEAFF	TGTGCCTGGAGTGTAAGGGGGAACACTGAAGCTTTCTTT
TRBV5-8	TRBJ2-1	NA	NA	CASKSSSSSYNEQFF	TGTGCCAGCAAGTCGTCCTCGAGCTCCTACAATGAGCAGTTCTTC
TRBV7-9	TRBJ2-7	NA	TRBD1	CASSLTGTGWDEQYF	TGTGCCAGCAGCTTAACCGGGACAGGGTGGGACGAGCAGTACTTC
TRBV9	TRBJ1-2	NA	NA	CASSVAEGGALLEGYTF	TGTGCCAGCAGCGTAGCAGAGGGGGGGGCGCTTTTGGAAGGCTACACCTTC
TRBV30	TRBJ2-1	NA	NA	CAWSWGGWDEQFF	TGTGCCTGGAGTTGGGGGGGCTGGGATGAGCAGTTCTTC
TRBV9	TRBJ1-2	NA	NA	CASSVENRVTPNYGYTF	TGTGCCAGCAGCGTAGAGAACAGGGTAACTCCTAACTATGGCTACACCTTC
TRBV19	TRBJ2-1	NA	NA	CASSIREISYNEQFF	TGTGCCAGTAGTATTAGGGAGATATCCTACAATGAGCAGTTCTTC
TRBV5-6	TRBJ1-3	once	NA	CASSWGPPGDTIYF	TGTGCCAGCAGCTGGGGGCCTCCTGGGGACACCATATATTTT
TRBV27	TRBJ2-7	NA	NA	CASSFKTVLGHEQYF	TGTGCCAGCAGTTTCAAGACAGTCCTTGGCCACGAGCAGTACTTC
TRBV4-3	TRBJ2-7	NA	TRBD2	CASSQGSGGYSYEQYF	TGCGCCAGCAGCCAAGGGTCGGGGGGATACTCCTACGAGCAGTACTTC
TRBV11-2	TRBJ2-5	NA	NA	CASSFQSGGRETQYF	TGTGCCAGCAGCTTTCAAAGTGGGGGGAGGGAGACCCAGTACTTC
TRBV7-8	TRBJ1-1	NA	NA	CASSPRTSLGGAFF	TGTGCCAGCAGCCCGCGGACTTCCTTGGGCGGGGCTTTCTTT
TRBV7-9	TRBJ2-3	NA	TRBD2	CASSARTSDGTDTQYF	TGTGCCAGCAGCGCCCGGACTAGCGATGGCACAGATACGCAGTATTTT
TRBV2	TRBJ1-6	NA	TRBD1	CASSQRTGFGSPLHF	TGTGCCAGCAGTCAAAGGACAGGTTTCGGGTCACCCCTCCACTTT
TRBV9	TRBJ2-5	NA	TRBD1	CASSRGDRQETQYF	TGTGCCAGCAGCCGTGGGGACAGACAAGAGACCCAGTACTTC
TRBV4-3	TRBJ2-1	once	NA	CASSQESGGYNEQFF	TGCGCCAGCAGCCAAGAATCCGGGGGATACAATGAGCAGTTCTTC
TRBV11-2	TRBJ2-1	NA	TRBD2	CASSFLAGVINEQFF	TGTGCCAGCAGCTTTCTAGCGGGGGTCATCAATGAGCAGTTCTTC